In this sample, the clone carrying this TCR beta chain turned up a few times. The table came from immunoSEQ multiplex PCR; TCRdb's copy has only in-frame clones and leaves some out. The table lists around 60,000 clones, roughly four fifths of them singletons. Deletions cut 4 bases from V and 4 bases from J, with 22 bases between. Looked up from germline, CDR1 is SGHVS and CDR2 is FQNEAQ. The CDR3 extends over 17 amino acids. The data are from a study of radiation and T cells in renal cell carcinoma. Time point reported: blood 2 weeks post-SBRT. Treatment: 15 Gy SBRT to primary tumor, nephrectomy 4 weeks later. Radiation-treated patients gave blood at baseline, week 2 and week 4. The tumor was a clear cell renal cell carcinoma.

This receptor was identified in a man in his sixties with renal cell carcinoma. V and J are TRBV7-8 and TRBJ1-2; tentatively, D is TRBD1 (5 bases). Here the sequenced sample was blood, taken from a patient whose treatment included radiotherapy and nephrectomy. CDR3 loop: CASSSTPIDRPFYGYTF. Here the CDR3 DNA reads TGTGCCAGCAGCTCCACCCCGATTGACAGACCTTTCTATGGCTACACCTTC.